This passage covers 31 T cell receptor beta chains from one sample sequenced in a study of blood T cell repertoires in COVID-19 (TCRdb year 2020). Library generation was performed with the immunoSEQ multiplex PCR assay. TCRdb provides this immuneACCESS table in a form limited to in-frame rearrangements. Some clones are lacking; in checked studies, under half of them reflect an unresolved V gene, and why the rest are absent is not known. The sample table shows about 200,000 clones, and about 80% are seen once. The ten largest clones capture about 8% of the sample. The material sequenced was peripheral blood. The receptors come from a woman in her fifties or sixties with COVID-19, enrolled during active disease.

This chain connects TRBV6-2 or TRBV6-3 to TRBJ1-1; 8 positions agree with TRBD1. V dropped 0 bases and J dropped 8; count of bases not matched to a gene: 14. This CDR3 has 17 residues. Looked up from germline, CDR1 is MNHEY and CDR2 is SVGEGT. The CDR3 region is CASSYSNFGTGGKEAFF. DNA of the CDR3: TGTGCCAGCAGTTACTCGAATTTTGGTACAGGGGGAAAAGAAGCTTTCTTT.

This chain connects TRBV27 to TRBJ1-2, with 10 bases matching TRBD1. Germline lookup yields CDR1 MNHEY and CDR2 SMNVEV (reference sequence). The V segment lost 3 bases and the J segment 4 bases; nucleotides outside the gene matches: 5. This CDR3 comprises 15 residues. The CDR3 nucleotides are TGTGCCAGCAGTTTCCTCGGACAGGGGGGCTATGGCTACACCTTC. Translated, it gives CASSFLGQGGYGYTF.

V and J are TRBV9 and TRBJ2-5; 10 bases fit TRBD1. The CDR3 is 19 residues long. Trimming removed 0 bases from V and 1 base from J; junction bases left unmatched: 12. Germline V lookup: CDR1 SGDLS, CDR2 YYNGEE. CDR3 sequence: CASSVARGRQGALQETQYF. CDR3 bases: TGTGCCAGCAGCGTAGCCCGCGGAAGACAGGGGGCCCTCCAAGAGACCCAGTACTTC.

The chain combines TRBV7-9 with TRBJ2-3; TRBD2 agrees at 7 bases. The V gene end was trimmed by 3 bases and the J gene end by 1 base; junction bases not matched to a gene: 1. Per the germline V gene, CDR1 is SEHNR and CDR2 is FQNEAQ (reference sequence). The CDR3 loop spans 14 amino acids. DNA of the CDR3: TGTGCCAGCAGCTTTGGGGGGGGCACAGATACGCAGTATTTT. As protein: CASSFGGGTDTQYF.

The chain links TRBV27 to TRBJ1-5, with 9 bases fitting TRBD1. Unmatched junction bases numbered 9, after V lost 5 bases and J lost 4 bases. Germline V gene sequence: CDR1 MNHEY, CDR2 SMNVEV (reference sequence). The CDR3 spans 16 residues. The CDR3 DNA reads as TGTGCCAGCAGTCGTAGGACAGGGGTTGGTAATCAGCCCCAGCATTTT. It yields the protein CASSRRTGVGNQPQHF.

J is TRBJ1-2 and V is TRBV4-1; D remains unclear. Deletions cut 0 bases from V and 0 bases from J, with 8 bases between. The CDR3 runs to 15 residues. Germline CDR1 reads MGHRA; CDR2 reads YSYEKL. For the CDR3, the DNA is TGCGCCAGCAGCCAAGATCTGGCAGCTAACTATGGCTACACCTTC. Its translation is CASSQDLAANYGYTF.

This chain uses TRBV21-1 with TRBJ2-1; TRBD2 is taken as the D call from the table, unchecked against the DNA. TRBV21-1 is annotated as a pseudogene. The CDR3 sequence is 12 residues long. This CDR3 is CASSKEERPQFF. For the CDR3, the DNA is TGTGCCAGCAGCAAAGAGGAGCGGCCACAGTTCTTC.

This clone came up once. This chain joins TRBV9 and TRBJ2-2; tentative D call: TRBD2 (6 bases). Per the germline V gene, CDR1 is SGDLS and CDR2 is YYNGEE. This CDR3 spans 15 amino acids. V was trimmed by 0 bases and J by 8 bases, leaving 14 bases between them. CDR3 sequence: CASSVGASDRGELFF. CDR3 sequence (DNA): TGTGCCAGCAGCGTAGGGGCTAGCGATAGGGGGGAGCTGTTTTTT. The whole variable domain, filled in from reference TRBV9 and TRBJ2-2, reads DSGVTQTPKHLITATGQRVTLRCSPRSGDLSVYWYQQSLDQGLQFLIQYYNGEERAKGNILERFSAQQFPDLHSELNLSSLELGDSALYFCASSVGASDRGELFFGEGSRLTVL.

A remark on this clone: One end of the junction is discordant with germline, which a read error may explain. The rearrangement links TRBV27 to TRBJ2-3, with D perhaps matching TRBD2 (7 bases). The CDR3 consists of 14 residues. Germline V gene lookup returns CDR1 MNHEY and CDR2 SMNVEV (reference sequence). The CDR3 here is CASSSQRDTNTQYF. CDR3 in DNA: TGTGCCAGCAGTTCTCAGCGGGACACAAATACGCAGTATTTT.

The V gene is TRBV7-9, the J gene TRBJ1-1, with D hard to call. V was pared by 8 bases and J by 3 bases, with 13 bases between. CDR1 and CDR2 from the germline V gene are SEHNR and FQNEAQ (reference sequence). This CDR3 spans 13 amino acids. The CDR3 is CASCRGSDTEAFF. Here the CDR3 DNA reads TGTGCCAGCTGCCGGGGTTCAGACACTGAAGCTTTCTTT.

Only one count was recorded for this clone. V is TRBV27 and J is TRBJ2-7; D may be TRBD1 (6 bases). The ends were cut back, 11 bases at V and 2 bases at J, with 16 bases in the middle. The CDR3 is made up of 13 amino acids. Germline CDR1 MNHEY, CDR2 SMNVEV (reference sequence). DNA of the CDR3: TGTGCCTCCCGACAGGCCCTCACCTACGAGCAGTACGTC. Its translation is CASRQALTYEQYV.

The chain joins TRBV5-1 to TRBJ2-2, with a tentative D call TRBD1 (6 bases). Germline V gene sequence: CDR1 SGHRS, CDR2 YFSETQ. The ends were cut back, 2 bases at V and 0 bases at J, with 8 bases in the middle. This CDR3 is built from 15 residues. CDR3 protein: CASSLGQSNTGELFF. CDR3 DNA: TGCGCCAGCAGCTTAGGACAGTCGAACACCGGGGAGCTGTTTTTT. Complete variable domain (other parts from reference TRBV5-1 and TRBJ2-2): KAGVTQTPRYLIKTRGQQVTLSCSPISGHRSVSWYQQTPGQGLQFLFEYFSETQRNKGNFPGRFSGRQFSNSRSEMNVSTLELGDSALYLCASSLGQSNTGELFFGEGSRLTVL.

The chain recombines TRBV3-1 (or the pseudogene TRBV3-2) with TRBJ1-4; D not certain. Germline V gene lookup returns CDR1 LGHDT and CDR2 YNNKEL (reference sequence). The CDR3 sequence is 13 residues long. With 4 bases removed from V and 8 bases from J, the gap between germline ends came to 11 bases. In nucleotides, the CDR3 is TGTGCCAGCAGCCGAGGACTTTCCGAAAAACTGTTTTTT. It is translated as CASSRGLSEKLFF.

V and J are TRBV2 and TRBJ2-7; 8 positions agree with TRBD1. Germline CDR1 reads SNHLY; CDR2 reads FYNNEI. This CDR3 has 15 residues. V trimming: 2 bases; J trimming: 3 bases; junction bases outside the gene matches: 6. The CDR3 DNA is TGTGCCAGCAGTGAACTGGCAGGGGGCAACTACGAGCAGTACTTC. Translating it yields CASSELAGGNYEQYF.

V is TRBV7-8 and J is TRBJ1-3; no definite D call. Trimming removed 5 bases at V and 3 bases at J, with 11 bases between. Germline CDR1 reads SGHVS; CDR2 reads FQNEAQ. This CDR3 contains 14 residues. DNA for the CDR3: TGTGCCAGCAGCCCCCGGGAGATTGGAAACACCATATATTTT. It yields the protein CASSPREIGNTIYF.

This clone has only one observation. The chain joins TRBV19 to TRBJ1-5; D gene unclear. Trimming left V 3 bases short and J 6 bases short, with 21 bases between. Germline V CDR1 and CDR2: LNHDA, SQIVND (reference sequence). This CDR3 has 17 amino acids. DNA for the CDR3: TGTGCCAGTAGTATTGCGTGGGGTAGGGCGGGCGGTCAGCCCCAGCATTTT. Its translation: CASSIAWGRAGGQPQHF. Together with reference TRBV19 and TRBJ1-5, the CDR3 gives the full variable domain: DGGITQSPKYLFRKEGQNVTLSCEQNLNHDAMYWYRQDPGQGLRLIYYSQIVNDFQKGDIAEGYSVSREKKESFPLTVTSAQKNPTAFYLCASSIAWGRAGGQPQHFGDGTRLSIL.

V usage is TRBV7-2 and J usage is TRBJ1-3; 7 bases line up with TRBD1. Germline assignment: CDR1 SGHTA and CDR2 FQGNSA. V dropped 1 base and J dropped 0; count of bases not matched to a gene: 3. This CDR3 has 16 residues. The chain's CDR3 is CASSLGQGSSGNTIYF. For the CDR3, the DNA is TGTGCCAGCAGCTTAGGACAGGGTAGCTCTGGAAACACCATATATTTT.

This clone is a singleton in its sample. The V and J genes are TRBV19 and TRBJ2-3; 8 positions match TRBD2. J gave up 2 bases and V 5 bases, and 9 bases lay outside the gene matches. CDR1 and CDR2 from the germline V gene are LNHDA and SQIVND (reference sequence). This CDR3 spans 16 amino acids. The CDR3 is CASSSGLAGTTDTQYF. The CDR3 region has the DNA TGTGCCAGTAGTTCGGGCTTAGCGGGAACCACAGATACGCAGTATTTT.

The chain employs TRBV6-5 and TRBJ1-4; TRBD1 matches 8 bases. There are 15 residues in the CDR3. Per the germline V gene, CDR1 is MNHEY and CDR2 is SVGAGI. V lost 2 bases to trimming and J lost 4 bases; unmatched junction nucleotides: 3. The CDR3, as DNA: TGTGCCAGCAGTTACGACAGGGGCTATAATGAAAAACTGTTTTTT. It encodes CASSYDRGYNEKLFF.

The CDR3 coding sequence is TGTGCCAGCAGAGGGGTCGGGGAGCTGTTTTTT. Protein: CASRGVGELFF. This chain joins TRBV6-8 and TRBJ2-2, with D possibly matching TRBD1 (5 bases). Trimming took off 6 bases at V and 7 bases at J, with 6 bases between the two ends. Germline-derived CDR1 and CDR2 are MNHGY and SAAAGT. The CDR3 has 11 residues.

The V and J genes are TRBV10-3 and TRBJ2-1, with D perhaps matching TRBD2 (5 bases). The CDR3 is 15 residues long. In germline, CDR1 is ENHRY, CDR2 SYGVKD. The V end lost 7 bases, the J end lost 4 bases, and 17 bases lay between the germline ends. The CDR3 DNA reads TGTGCCATCACCGGGCGGCGGGCTGCATACAATGAGCAGTTCTTC. This sequence encodes CAITGRRAAYNEQFF.

CDR3: CASSPAGVYGYTF. CDR3 coding DNA: TGCGCCAGCAGCCCGGCGGGGGTCTATGGCTACACCTTC. The genes are TRBV5-1 and TRBJ1-2; perhaps TRBD1 as D (5 bases). This CDR3 region has 13 residues. Germline V gene sequence: CDR1 SGHRS, CDR2 YFSETQ. Trimming cost V 4 bases and J 4 bases, with 11 bases left between them.

This clone was counted a single time. The V and J genes are TRBV3-1 (or the pseudogene TRBV3-2) and TRBJ1-2; 7 bases align to TRBD1. This CDR3 has 15 amino acids. CDR1 is LGHDT and CDR2 is YNNKEL in the germline V gene (reference sequence). Trimming at V came to 4 bases and at J to 4 bases, leaving 9 bases not matched to a gene. CDR3 amino acids: CASSRTTGEVYGYTF. For the CDR3, the DNA is TGTGCCAGCAGCCGAACTACAGGGGAAGTCTATGGCTACACCTTC.

CDR3 region: CAWSVGMNTEAFF. The CDR3 DNA reads as TGTGCCTGGAGTGTTGGCATGAACACTGAAGCTTTCTTT. This chain joins TRBV30 and TRBJ1-1, with no clear D. In germline, CDR1 is GTSNPN, CDR2 SVGIG (reference sequence). The germline V and J ends were trimmed by 0 bases and 0 bases, with 5 bases remaining between them. CDR3 size: 13 residues.

There are a few counts of this clone. The rearrangement links TRBV3-1 (or the pseudogene TRBV3-2) to TRBJ1-1; 9 bases agree with TRBD1. The V gene's germline CDR1 is LGHDT and CDR2 YNNKEL (reference sequence). V was clipped by 3 bases and J by 4 bases; unmatched bases: 3. CDR3 length equals 14 residues. In DNA form, the CDR3 reads TGTGCCAGCAGCCATGTGACAGGGGGCACTGAAGCTTTCTTT. Amino acid sequence: CASSHVTGGTEAFF.

The chain has TRBV27 and TRBJ2-1, with 9 bases that match TRBD1. The CDR3 is 17 residues long. CDR1 is MNHEY and CDR2 is SMNVEV in the germline V gene (reference sequence). Trimming removed 5 bases from V and 2 bases from J; junction bases left unmatched: 10. The CDR3: CASSPGTGRGAYNEQFF. The CDR3 coding sequence is TGTGCCAGCAGTCCGGGGACAGGGAGAGGGGCCTACAATGAGCAGTTCTTC.

This chain joins TRBV10-3 and TRBJ2-1, with 9 bases aligning to TRBD2. CDR3 size: 16 residues. Germline CDR1 is ENHRY and CDR2 is SYGVKD. The junction had 7 bases not matched to a gene; V was cut back by 2 bases and J by 5 bases. The CDR3 sequence: CAISERREGQNNEQFF. The CDR3 region has the DNA TGTGCCATCAGTGAGAGGCGGGAGGGCCAAAACAATGAGCAGTTCTTC.

This chain uses TRBV7-2 with TRBJ2-7; perhaps TRBD1 as D (6 bases). CDR3 length: 14 amino acids. Trimming cost V 5 bases and J 1 base, with 12 bases left between them. Per germline, CDR1 SGHTA and CDR2 FQGNSA. The CDR3 DNA follows: TGTGCCAGCAGCCGCCGGGACAAATCCTACGAGCAGTACTTC. Its protein is CASSRRDKSYEQYF.

The V gene is TRBV5-6, the J gene TRBJ2-7, with D possibly TRBD2 on 6 matching bases. Deletions cut 3 bases from V and 2 bases from J, with 18 bases between. Germline V gives CDR1 SGHDT, CDR2 YYEEEE. There are 16 residues in the CDR3. The CDR3 DNA follows: TGTGCCAGCAGCTGGGGGGTGTCACAAGGGACCTACGAGCAGTACGTC. Amino acids: CASSWGVSQGTYEQYV.

This clone was seen more than once but under ten times. The V and J genes are TRBV7-3 and TRBJ2-2; 7 nucleotides agree with TRBD2. CDR1 and CDR2 from the germline V gene are SGHTA and FQGTGA. The CDR3 runs to 17 residues. V dropped 1 base and J dropped 4; count of bases not matched to a gene: 9. The CDR3 region has the DNA TGTGCCAGCAGCTTAAACCCCCCAGGACTAGGCACCGGGGAGCTGTTTTTT. Amino acids: CASSLNPPGLGTGELFF. The full variable domain, its missing parts supplied by reference TRBV7-3 and TRBJ2-2, is GAGVSQTPSNKVTEKGKYVELRCDPISGHTALYWYRQSLGQGPEFLIYFQGTGAADDSGLPNDRFFAVRPEGSVSTLKIQRTERGDSAVYLCASSLNPPGLGTGELFFGEGSRLTVL.

The chain has TRBV19 and TRBJ2-2; unclear D gene. CDR3 length: 14 amino acids. Trimming took 4 bases from V and 5 from J, leaving 11 bases between them. Germline lookup yields CDR1 LNHDA and CDR2 SQIVND (reference sequence). CDR3: CASSTSSATGELFF. Written as DNA, the CDR3 is TGTGCCAGTAGTACCTCCTCCGCGACCGGGGAGCTGTTTTTT. Full variable domain (remainder filled in from reference TRBV19 and TRBJ2-2): DGGITQSPKYLFRKEGQNVTLSCEQNLNHDAMYWYRQDPGQGLRLIYYSQIVNDFQKGDIAEGYSVSREKKESFPLTVTSAQKNPTAFYLCASSTSSATGELFFGEGSRLTVL.